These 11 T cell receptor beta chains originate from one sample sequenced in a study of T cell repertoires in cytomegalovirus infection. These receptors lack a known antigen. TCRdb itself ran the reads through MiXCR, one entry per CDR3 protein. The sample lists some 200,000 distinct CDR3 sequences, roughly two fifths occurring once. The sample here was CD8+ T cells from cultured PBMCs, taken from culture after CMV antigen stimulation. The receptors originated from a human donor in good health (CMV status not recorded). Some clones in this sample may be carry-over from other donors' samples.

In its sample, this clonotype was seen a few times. As DNA, the CDR3 is TGTGCCAGTAGTATGACCACTCAGAACCGCAGGGGTTTTGCATACAATGAGCAGTTCTTC. Translated, it gives CASSMTTQNRRGFAYNEQFF. The chain links TRBV19 to TRBJ2-1; possibly TRBD1 for D (6 bases). From germline, CDR1 is LNHDA and CDR2 SQIVND (reference sequence). The CDR3 runs 20 residues. V lost 3 bases to trimming and J lost 4 bases, with 28 bases between them.

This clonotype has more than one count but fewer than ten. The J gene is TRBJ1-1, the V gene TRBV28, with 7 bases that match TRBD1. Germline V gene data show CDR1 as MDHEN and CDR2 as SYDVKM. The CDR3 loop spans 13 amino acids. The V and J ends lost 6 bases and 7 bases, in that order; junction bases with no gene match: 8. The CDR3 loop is CASSDRVFSEAFF. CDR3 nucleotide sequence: TGTGCCAGCAGCGACAGGGTATTTAGTGAAGCTTTCTTT.

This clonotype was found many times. The chain's CDR3 is CASSTLAGALSYEQYF. In DNA, the CDR3 is TGTGCCAGCAGCACCCTAGCGGGAGCGCTTTCCTACGAGCAGTACTTC. The V gene is TRBV7-2, the J gene TRBJ2-7, with TRBD2 matching over 10 bases. J lost 1 base, V lost 5 bases, and 8 bases had no gene match. The CDR3 loop spans 16 amino acids. Germline CDR1 reads SGHTA; CDR2 reads FQGNSA.

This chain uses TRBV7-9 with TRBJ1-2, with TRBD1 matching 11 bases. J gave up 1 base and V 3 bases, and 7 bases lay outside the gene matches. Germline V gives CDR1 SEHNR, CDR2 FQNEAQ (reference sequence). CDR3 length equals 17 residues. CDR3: CASSFTPGQGGNYGYTF. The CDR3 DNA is TGTGCCAGCAGCTTCACTCCGGGACAGGGGGGTAACTATGGCTACACCTTC.

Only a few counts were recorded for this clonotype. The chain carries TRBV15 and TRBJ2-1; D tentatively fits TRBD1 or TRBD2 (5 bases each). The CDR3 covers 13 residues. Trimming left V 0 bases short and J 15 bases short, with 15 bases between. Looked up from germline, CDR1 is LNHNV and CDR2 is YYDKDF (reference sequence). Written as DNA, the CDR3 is TGTGCCACCAGCAGAGATTACGGGGACGAGGGGTTCTTC. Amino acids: CATSRDYGDEGFF.

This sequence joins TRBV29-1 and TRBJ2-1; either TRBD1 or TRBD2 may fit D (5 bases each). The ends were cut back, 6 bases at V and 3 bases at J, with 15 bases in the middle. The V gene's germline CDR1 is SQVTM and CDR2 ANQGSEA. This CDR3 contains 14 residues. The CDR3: CSVSAGTIYNEQFF. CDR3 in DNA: TGCAGCGTATCCGCCGGGACCATCTACAATGAGCAGTTCTTC.

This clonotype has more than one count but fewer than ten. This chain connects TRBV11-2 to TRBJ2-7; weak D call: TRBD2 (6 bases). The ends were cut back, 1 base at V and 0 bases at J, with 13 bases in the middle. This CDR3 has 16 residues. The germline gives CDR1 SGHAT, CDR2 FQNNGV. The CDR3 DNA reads TGTGCCAGCAGCTTAGGACCCGAGACTAGCTCCTACGAGCAGTACTTC. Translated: CASSLGPETSSYEQYF. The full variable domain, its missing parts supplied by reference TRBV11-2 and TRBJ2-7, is EAGVAQSPRYKIIEKRQSVAFWCNPISGHATLYWYQQILGQGPKLLIQFQNNGVVDDSQLPKDRFSAERLKGVDSTLKIQPAKLEDSAVYLCASSLGPETSSYEQYFGPGTRLTVT.

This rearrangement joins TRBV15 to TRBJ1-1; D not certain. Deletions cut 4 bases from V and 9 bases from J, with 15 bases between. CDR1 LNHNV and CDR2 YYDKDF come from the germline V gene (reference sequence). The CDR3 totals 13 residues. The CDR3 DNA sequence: TGTGCCACCAGCACCTACGGGAGGACGAAAGCTTTCTTT. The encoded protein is CATSTYGRTKAFF.

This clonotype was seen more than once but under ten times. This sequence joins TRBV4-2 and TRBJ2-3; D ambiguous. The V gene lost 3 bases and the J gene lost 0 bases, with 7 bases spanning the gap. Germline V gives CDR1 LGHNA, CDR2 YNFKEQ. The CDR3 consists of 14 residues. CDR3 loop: CASSQETSTDTQYF. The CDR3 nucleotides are TGTGCCAGCAGCCAGGAGACTAGCACAGATACGCAGTATTTT.

The CDR3 protein is CASSLRGSGYEQFF. The CDR3 DNA sequence: TGTGCCAGCAGTTTAAGGGGGTCAGGCTATGAGCAGTTCTTC. The J gene is TRBJ2-1, the V gene TRBV27, with D possibly being TRBD1 (6 bases). Trimming took 2 bases from V and 8 from J, leaving 13 bases between them. Germline V lookup: CDR1 MNHEY, CDR2 SMNVEV (reference sequence). The CDR3 has 14 amino acids.

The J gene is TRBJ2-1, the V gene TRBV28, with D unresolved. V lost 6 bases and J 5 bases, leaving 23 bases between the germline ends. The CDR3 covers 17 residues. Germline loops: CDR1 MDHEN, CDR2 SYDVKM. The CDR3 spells CASSPLLTLPDDNEQFF. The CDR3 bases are TGTGCCAGCAGCCCCCTCCTGACTCTCCCGGATGACAATGAGCAGTTCTTC.